One and the same sample provided the 2 T cell receptor beta chains below, sequenced in a study of cytomegalovirus exposure and HLA in healthy donors. The PCR had 60 Vbeta and 13 Jbeta primers. TCRdb keeps only in-frame clones here, not all; method: immunoSEQ multiplex PCR. This sample carries some 130,000 clones, under 85% of them seen once, and the ten largest clones take about 1%. Sample: PBMCs. These TCRs come from a man aged 18 to 29 in good health and CMV-seronegative.

V is TRBV30 and J is TRBJ2-5; 7 nucleotides agree with TRBD1. The J call may not be correct, given that the DNA end is closer to TRBJ2-7. CDR1 and CDR2 (germline): GTSNPN, SVGIG (reference sequence). The CDR3 runs to 15 residues. CDR3 bases: TGTGCCTGGAGTGAAACCCCGACAGGGTACTACGAGCAGTACTTC. Protein product: CAWSETPTGYYEQYF.

The sample holds a few counts of this clone. This rearrangement joins TRBV27 to TRBJ2-6, with D uncertain. Trimming stripped 5 bases from V and 2 bases from J, with 13 bases between. The CDR3 is made up of 16 amino acids. Looked up from germline, CDR1 is MNHEY and CDR2 is SMNVEV (reference sequence). The CDR3 loop reads CASSKRNGAGANVLTF. The CDR3 DNA is TGTGCCAGCAGTAAACGGAACGGAGCTGGGGCCAACGTCCTGACTTTC.